This T cell receptor (beta chain) came from a study of OX40 agonist ivuxolimab in advanced cancers. Study-level background: Partial responses occurred in three patients (one hepatocellular carcinoma, two cutaneous melanoma).

The CDR3 totals 13 residues. Trimming left V 2 bases short and J 4 bases short, with 6 bases between. Germline V gives CDR1 MNHEY, CDR2 SMNVEV (reference sequence). Profiled with immunoSEQ multiplex PCR; TCRdb holds only in-frame clones, not every one. The sample yields 75,000 to 100,000 clones, more than 85% seen once. The sequence came from an adult with an advanced solid tumor such as melanoma, head and neck, liver or kidney cancer. The starting material was CD4+ or CD8+ T cells sorted from blood, obtained in a trial of the OX40 agonist ivuxolimab. The rearrangement joins TRBV27 to TRBJ1-5; D gene uncertain. CDR3 amino acids: CASSLIGNQPQHF. CDR3 nucleotides: TGTGCCAGCAGTTTAATAGGTAATCAGCCCCAGCATTTT.